Sequencing of this T cell receptor beta chain was carried out in a study of long-term antiretroviral therapy in people with HIV. This CDR3 contains 12 residues. V lost 8 bases to trimming and J lost 5 bases, with 9 bases between them. CDR1 SEHNR and CDR2 FQNEAQ come from the germline V gene (reference sequence). No donor had fewer than one pre-ART PBMC sample or fewer than two post-ART PBMC samples. Running of the v3.0 immunoSEQ assay took place at survey level. Repertoires were generated with immunoSEQ multiplex PCR, while TCRdb's copy carries only in-frame clones and drops some. The sample shows about 25,000 clones, 65% to 90% of them seen only once.

The V gene is TRBV7-9, the J gene TRBJ2-2; tentatively, D is TRBD1 or TRBD2 (5 bases each). This receptor was taken from a man aged 45-60 years with HIV. Here the sequenced sample was unsorted PBMCs, taken 1.2 years after starting antiretroviral therapy. The CDR3 is CASVGETGELFF. CDR3 nucleotide sequence: TGTGCCAGCGTGGGGGAGACCGGGGAGCTGTTTTTT.